The clone carrying this TCR beta chain has at least ten counts. The antigen is undetermined. CD45RO+ cells were combined with CCR7-negative CD45RA+ TemRA cells to form CD8 memory. This record belongs to a study of shared clonotypes between healthy human individuals. Study context: CD4 naive and memory got three plates each, CD8 naive two, CD8 memory one.

It was across several immunoSEQ plates that each subset's genomic DNA was evenly split. Assay: immunoSEQ multiplex PCR; the TCRdb copy retains only in-frame clones and omits some. The repertoire has about 690,000 clones, around 90% of them found once; the top ten carry 30% to 40%. General study findings and limits: Shared clonotypes across all four donors exceeded non-shared ones in generation probability.

The receptor's source is a man between 18 and 35 years old in good health. Some clones in this sample may be carry-over from other donors' samples. The sample was memory CD8+ T cells from PBMCs. Described subset: CD45RO+ cells pooled with CCR7-negative TemRA cells.

CDR3: CASSKGDLEAFF. The CDR3 nucleotides are TGTGCCAGCAGCAAAGGAGACCTAGAAGCTTTCTTT. The rearrangement uses TRBV21-1 and TRBJ1-1. TRBV21-1 is classified as a pseudogene. The CDR3 runs to 12 residues.